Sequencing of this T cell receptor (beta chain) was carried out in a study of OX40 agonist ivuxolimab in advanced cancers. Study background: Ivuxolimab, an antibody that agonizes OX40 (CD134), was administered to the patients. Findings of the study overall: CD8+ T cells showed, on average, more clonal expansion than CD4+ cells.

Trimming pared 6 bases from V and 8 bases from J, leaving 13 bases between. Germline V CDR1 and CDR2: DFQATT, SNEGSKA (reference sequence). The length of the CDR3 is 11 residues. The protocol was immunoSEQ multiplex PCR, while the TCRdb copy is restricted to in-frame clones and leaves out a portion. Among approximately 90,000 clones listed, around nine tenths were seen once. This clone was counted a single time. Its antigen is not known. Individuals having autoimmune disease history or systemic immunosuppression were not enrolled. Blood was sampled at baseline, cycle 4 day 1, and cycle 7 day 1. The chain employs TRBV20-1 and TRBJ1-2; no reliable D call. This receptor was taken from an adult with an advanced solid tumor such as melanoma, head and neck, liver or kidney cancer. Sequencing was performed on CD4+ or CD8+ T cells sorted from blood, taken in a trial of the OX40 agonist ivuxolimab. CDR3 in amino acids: CSADTGVGYTF. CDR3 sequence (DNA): TGCAGTGCCGACACTGGCGTAGGCTACACCTTC.